This TCR beta chain was sequenced for a study of T cells expressing NK-cell markers. Broader study findings: Five or six donors showed dominant NKG2C+ clonotypes comprising roughly 1.0-7.5% of their CD8+ T cells.

The CDR3 length is 14 residues. CDR1 and CDR2 (germline): SGHDT, YYEEEE. Turning to this clonotype: Its antigen is unidentified.

TCRdb re-called the 5' RACE reads and gives one entry per CDR3 protein, without DNA. This table holds about 390,000 distinct CDR3 sequences. The specimen was blood T cells: a sorted CD56 or NKG2C T cell subset, CD4+ or CD8+ T cells, or bulk PBMC T cells (not recorded which). The chain couples TRBV5-6 to TRBJ2-5; TCRdb's D call of TRBD2 is untestable without DNA. This sequence originates from a woman aged 45 to 65 in good health. The CDR3 loop reads CASIPGGGRETQYF.